This T cell receptor (beta chain) stems from a study of cytomegalovirus exposure and HLA in healthy donors. The wider study: A previous analysis identified approximately 120 million unique TCR beta sequences derived from around 200 million T cells. Falling in the Caucasian-associated ancestry cluster were about 83% of 300 to 500 genotyped donors. Whole-study findings and limits: Certain sequence variants were highly shared and formed a cluster, and this cluster was likely a sequencing artifact.

The PCR made use of 60 Vbeta and 13 Jbeta primers. Measured with immunoSEQ multiplex PCR; TCRdb has only the in-frame clones, and not every one. This repertoire shows around 150,000 clones, under 80% found once; its top ten account for more than 1.1%. Germline CDR1 reads SNHLY; CDR2 reads FYNNEI. The V gene end was trimmed by 1 base and the J gene end by 13 bases; junction bases not matched to a gene: 11. The length of the CDR3 is 14 residues. This clone was counted a few times. Its antigen is not identified. Material: PBMCs. V is TRBV2 and J is TRBJ2-5, with 8 bases matching TRBD2. This receptor was obtained from a woman aged 25-40 years in good health and CMV-seronegative. CDR3 sequence reads: CASSEEDTGTRPYF. Written as DNA, the CDR3 is TGTGCCAGCAGTGAAGAGGACACCGGGACTAGGCCGTACTTC.